This is a list of T cell receptor beta chains from one sample in a study of blood T cell repertoires in COVID-19. The protocol was immunoSEQ multiplex PCR, while the TCRdb copy is restricted to in-frame clones and leaves out a portion. Of over 25,000 clones detected, more than 80% appear once; the ten largest clones hold about a tenth. Sequenced input: peripheral blood. These receptors originate from a man in his fifties or sixties with acute or convalescent COVID-19. The CDR3 runs from the conserved cysteine through the conserved F or W. D genes are given only for firm matches. Clone size is stated in some rows and not others, as once, few, many or a class when expanded.

TRBV27	-	TRBD1	13	TRBJ1-2	TGTGCCAGCAGCCGAGGGGGCCCCTATGGCTACACCTTC	CASSRGGPYGYTF
TRBV10-1	once	TRBD1	16	TRBJ2-7	TGCGCCAGAAATCATGGGAGGACAGGGGGCGCACACGAGCAGTACTTC	CARNHGRTGGAHEQYF
TRBV30	-	TRBD1	12	TRBJ1-2	TGTGCCTGGAAGCCAGGGGGCGGCCTGTACACCTTC	CAWKPGGGLYTF
TRBV6-5	-	-	15	TRBJ1-3	TGTGCCAGCAGCACGGGACTTCTCTCTGGAAACACCATATATTTT	CASSTGLLSGNTIYF
TRBV2	once	TRBD1	16	TRBJ1-5	TGTGCCAGCAGGGGGGTAGCAGGGGGCTCCAATCAGCCCCAGCATTTT	CASRGVAGGSNQPQHF
TRBV6-6	-	-	14	TRBJ1-3	TGTGCCAGCAGCTTAGACAGGTCTGGAAACACCATATATTTT	CASSLDRSGNTIYF
TRBV18	-	TRBD2	16	TRBJ2-7	TGTGCCAGCTCATCAGGACTAGCGGGAGGATCCTACGAGCAGTACTTC	CASSSGLAGGSYEQYF
TRBV20-1	-	-	11	TRBJ2-1	TGCAGTGCTAGAGACAAGGAGGAGCAGTTCTTC	CSARDKEEQFF
TRBV6-2/TRBV6-3	-	TRBD2	16	TRBJ2-5	TGTGCCAGCAGTTACTCGATAGCGGGAGTCGTCGGGACCCAGTACTTC	CASSYSIAGVVGTQYF
TRBV29-1	-	-	13	TRBJ2-1	TGCAGCGTTGAACGCCAGGGTTACAATGAGCAGTTCTTC	CSVERQGYNEQFF
TRBV4-1	once	-	14	TRBJ2-1	TGCGCCAGCAGCCAAGAAACTACCTACAATGAGCAGTTCTTC	CASSQETTYNEQFF
TRBV6-5	-	TRBD2	15	TRBJ2-2	TGTGCCAGCAGCGCTAGCGGGAGTGGTGCCGGGGAGCTGTTTTTT	CASSASGSGAGELFF
TRBV28	-	TRBD1	15	TRBJ2-7	TGTGCCAGCCAACGACAGGGGTCGAGCTCCTACGAGCAGTACTTC	CASQRQGSSSYEQYF
TRBV11-2	once	TRBD1	13	TRBJ1-2	TGTGCCAGCAGCCGGACAGGGCCCTATGGCTACACCTTC	CASSRTGPYGYTF
TRBV30	once	TRBD1	13	TRBJ1-6	TGTGCCTGGGCCGGACAGGGTAGATCACCCCTCCACTTT	CAWAGQGRSPLHF
TRBV2	once	-	10	TRBJ2-7	TGTGCCAGCAGTTGGACAGAGCAGTACTTC	CASSWTEQYF
TRBV18	-	TRBD2	18	TRBJ2-1	TGTGCCAGCTCATCCGGACTAGCGGGTAGGAGCTCCTACAATGAGCAGTTCTTC	CASSSGLAGRSSYNEQFF
TRBV5-1	-	-	14	TRBJ2-1	TGCGCCAGCAGTTTCAGGGAGGGGGGCAATGAGCAGTTCTTC	CASSFREGGNEQFF